This TCR beta chain originates from a study of blood T cell repertoires in COVID-19. In the study overall: Whether acute or convalescent, the COVID-19 samples came from the United States, Italy and Spain. In each case, the material was cDNA or gDNA derived from T cells, B-cell-depleted T cells, or PBMCs.

Germline V gene lookup returns CDR1 SGHTA and CDR2 FQGNSA. The CDR3 is 19 amino acids. Trimming took off 1 base at V and 0 bases at J, with 16 bases between the two ends. Sequenced by immunoSEQ multiplex PCR; TCRdb stores in-frame clones only, minus some. This table holds fewer than 350,000 clones, about 90% found once. Participant-reported clinical history was the basis for cohort assignment. This chain uses TRBV7-2 with TRBJ2-6, with D perhaps matching TRBD1 (5 bases). Material: PBMCs or T cells enriched from blood (not recorded which). This TCR derives from a woman younger than 35 with acute COVID-19. The CDR3, as DNA: TGTGCCAGCAGCTTAGTTGGGCCAGGGCAACGCTCTGGGGCCAACGTCCTGACTTTC. It specifies CASSLVGPGQRSGANVLTF.